The T cell receptor beta chain described here comes from a study of cytomegalovirus exposure and HLA in healthy donors. General study findings and limits: Segments of the TCR beta V type were, in most cases, productive about 90% or about 30% of the time in an earlier analysis.

60 Vbeta and 13 Jbeta primers were used in PCR. The table came from immunoSEQ multiplex PCR; TCRdb's copy has only in-frame clones and leaves some out. The profile shows some 110,000 clones, about four fifths of them singletons. About this clone itself: The antigen is undetermined.

CDR1 and CDR2 (germline): SNHLY, FYNNEI. There are 18 residues in the CDR3. V lost 7 bases, J lost 0 bases, and 9 bases stayed unmatched. The sequence was obtained from a woman between 18 and 29 years old in good health and CMV-seronegative. The chain uses TRBV2 and TRBJ2-3; 14 nucleotides line up with TRBD2. Sequencing input: PBMCs. This chain's CDR3 is CASNPWTSGGLSTDTQYF. In DNA, the CDR3 is TGTGCCAGCAATCCTTGGACTAGCGGGGGGCTTAGCACAGATACGCAGTATTTT.